This entry describes one TCR beta chain. Its antigen remains unidentified. This CDR3 has 13 amino acids. V was clipped by 6 bases and J by 5 bases, with 14 bases between them. These data come from a study of Ad26.COV2.S vaccination and SARS-CoV-2 variants. The wider study: In the study, Ad26.COV2.S was injected intramuscularly once, or twice 56 days apart.

Findings and caveats of the study: Vaccine and placebo groups showed comparable non-spike TCR breadth. After vaccination, reports described spike-specific CD8+ and CD4+ T cell responses as showing substantial breadth. Vaccinees showed greater spike-specific TCR breadth than placebo recipients.

The treatment is: around 19 received Ad26.COV2.S at low or high dose, single or two shots; about 5 received placebo; per-sample allocation not given. Sampling was done on day 63 after the first vaccine or placebo injection. Libraries were prepared by immunoSEQ multiplex PCR; TCRdb keeps only in-frame clonotypes and omits some of them. This table has around 500,000 clones, 80% to 90% appearing once. The sequencing used peripheral blood, collected in a trial of Ad26.COV2.S vaccine versus placebo. This clonotype was obtained from a person aged 18 to 59 who received the Ad26.COV2.S COVID-19 vaccine or a placebo. The genes are TRBV12-3 or TRBV12-4 and TRBJ2-7; D may match TRBD1 or TRBD2 (5 bases each). The CDR3 bases are TGTGCCAGCAGGACCGGGACCTCGGACGAGCAGTACTTC. It codes for CASRTGTSDEQYF.